This T cell receptor beta chain was recorded in a study of blood T cells in healthy people across ages. Findings and caveats of the study: Diversity of TCR beta per million T cells declined in a roughly linear way with age. A strong correlation between TCR beta diversity and naive T cell percentage was seen. Bulk PBMC profiling left naive and antigen-experienced comparisons inconclusive.

Primers used in a second PCR of roughly 6 to 12 cycles were a sample-barcoded 5' primer and a J-beta primer mix. TCRdb fed the 5' RACE reads into MiXCR, producing one record per CDR3 protein. The sample carries roughly 860,000 distinct CDR3 sequences, 60% to 80% recorded once. Germline assignment: CDR1 LGHNA and CDR2 YNFKEQ. This CDR3 is built from 17 residues. With V trimmed by 0 bases and J by 4 bases, 7 bases remained unmatched. Comment on this clonotype: Its antigen is currently unknown.

The TCR sequence derives from a man aged 25 to 40 in good health. The sample consisted of blood. The gene calls are TRBV4-2 and TRBJ2-1; 9 bases map to TRBD2. The CDR3 is CASSQDLAGGRYNEQFF. For the CDR3, the DNA is TGTGCCAGCAGCCAAGATTTGGCGGGGGGGCGGTACAATGAGCAGTTCTTC.